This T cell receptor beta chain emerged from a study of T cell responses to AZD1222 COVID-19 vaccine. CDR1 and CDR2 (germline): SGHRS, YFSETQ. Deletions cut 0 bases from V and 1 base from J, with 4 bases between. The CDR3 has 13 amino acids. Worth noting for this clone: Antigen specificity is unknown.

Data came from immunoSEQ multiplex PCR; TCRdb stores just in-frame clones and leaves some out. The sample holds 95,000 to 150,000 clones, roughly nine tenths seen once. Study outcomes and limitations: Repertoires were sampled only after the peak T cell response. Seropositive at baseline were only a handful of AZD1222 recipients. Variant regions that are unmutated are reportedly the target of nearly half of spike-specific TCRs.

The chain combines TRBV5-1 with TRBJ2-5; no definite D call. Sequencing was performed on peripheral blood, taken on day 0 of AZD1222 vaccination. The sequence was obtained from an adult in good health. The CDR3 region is CASSLGFQETQYF. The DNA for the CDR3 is TGCGCCAGCAGCTTGGGTTTCCAAGAGACCCAGTACTTC.